The clone carrying this T cell receptor beta chain was counted ten times or more. The antigen remains unidentified. The CDR3 regions of TCR beta were amplified from RNA transcripts. The primer set for the first-round RT-PCR of the TCR CDR3 was HTBI. Each CDR3 protein gets one entry after TCRdb re-called the multiplex PCR reads with MiXCR. The data contain 96,000 or so distinct CDR3 sequences, 51% of them singletons. V lost 3 bases, J lost 4 bases, and 12 bases lay in between. The CDR3 has 14 amino acids. This sample was taken from a study of T cells in Graves' hyperthyroidism and ophthalmopathy. The overall study: Any treatment followed the collection of peripheral blood at initial diagnosis.

General study results and limits: Ophthalmopathy and stable hyperthyroidism were separated by a 13 V-J model.

The V call is TRBV12-3 or TRBV12-4, the J call TRBJ1-1; D call uncertain. This sequence originates from a woman aged 40 to 49 with Graves' hyperthyroidism. Sequencing was done on a sample of blood. The CDR3 reads CASSFWEVATEAFF. The CDR3 nucleotides are TGTGCCAGCAGTTTTTGGGAGGTGGCCACTGAAGCTTTCTTT.